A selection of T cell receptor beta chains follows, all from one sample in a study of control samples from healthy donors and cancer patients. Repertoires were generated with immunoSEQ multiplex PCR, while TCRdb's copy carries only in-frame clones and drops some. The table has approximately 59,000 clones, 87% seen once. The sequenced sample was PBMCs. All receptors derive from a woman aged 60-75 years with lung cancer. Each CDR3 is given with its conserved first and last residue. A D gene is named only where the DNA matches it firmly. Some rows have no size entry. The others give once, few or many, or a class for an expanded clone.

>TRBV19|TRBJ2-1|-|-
TGTGCCAGTAGTCGCGAGGGGGAGTCCTACAATGAGCAGTTCTTC
CASSREGESYNEQFF
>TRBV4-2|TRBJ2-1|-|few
TGTGCCAGCAGCCAAGGTAACAGGGTGGATGAGCAGTTCTTC
CASSQGNRVDEQFF
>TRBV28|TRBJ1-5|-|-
TGTGCCAGCGGGTCTCTCCCCAGGCGAAGGAATCAGCCCCAGCATTTT
CASGSLPRRRNQPQHF
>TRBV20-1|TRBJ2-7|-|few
TGCAGTGCTAGCACTCCCTACGAGCAGTACTTC
CSASTPYEQYF
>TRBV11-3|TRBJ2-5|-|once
TGTGCCAGCAGCTCCCCGGCCCAGGGGGGGACCCAGTACTTC
CASSSPAQGGTQYF
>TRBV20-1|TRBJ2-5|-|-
TGCAGTGCTACTGACGTCCAAGAGACCCAGTACTTC
CSATDVQETQYF
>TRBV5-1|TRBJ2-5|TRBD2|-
TGCGCCAGCAGCTTTCTAGCGGGGGGCGCGGAGGAGACCCAGTACTTC
CASSFLAGGAEETQYF
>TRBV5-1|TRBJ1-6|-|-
TGCGCCAGCAGCTTGGATGGGACTCTCTATAATTCACCCCTCCACTTT
CASSLDGTLYNSPLHF
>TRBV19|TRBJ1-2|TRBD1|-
TGTGCCAGTAGTAGAAGGGATGGACAGGGGAACTATGGCTACACCTTC
CASSRRDGQGNYGYTF
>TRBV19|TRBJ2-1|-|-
TGTGCCAGTAGTATAGATTGGAGGGAGTGGCAGTTCTTC
CASSIDWREWQFF
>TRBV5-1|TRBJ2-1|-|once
TGCGCCAGCAGCTTGAGCGGGTGGGGTTGGGATGAGCAGTTCTTC
CASSLSGWGWDEQFF
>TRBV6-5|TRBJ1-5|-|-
TGTGCCAGCGCGCCGCAAGGCAGCAATCAGCCCCAGCATTTT
CASAPQGSNQPQHF
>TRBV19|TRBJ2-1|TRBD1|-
TGTGCCAGTAGTACTCTAGGACAGGGGTTCGTCTATGAGCAGTTCTTC
CASSTLGQGFVYEQFF
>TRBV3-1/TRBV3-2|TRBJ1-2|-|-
TGTGCCAGCGTCGGGACCCACCGGGGCGGCTACACCTTC
CASVGTHRGGYTF
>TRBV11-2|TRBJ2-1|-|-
TGTGCCAGTGGGGGAACTAGAGGGAATGAGCAGTTCTTC
CASGGTRGNEQFF
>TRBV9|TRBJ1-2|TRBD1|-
TGTGCCAGCAGCGCGGGACAGGGAGGCGACTATGGCTACACCTTC
CASSAGQGGDYGYTF
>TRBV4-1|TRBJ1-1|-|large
TGCGCCAGCAGCCTCCAAGCGGCGGGGGCGGTGGGGACTGAAGCTTTCTTT
CASSLQAAGAVGTEAFF
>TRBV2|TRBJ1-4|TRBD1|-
TGTGCCAGCAGTGGAAACAGGGGAGATGAAAAACTGTTTTTT
CASSGNRGDEKLFF
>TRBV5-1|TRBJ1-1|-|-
TGCGCCAGCAGCCCAAGTTCCGGACTTAACACTGAAGCTTTCTTT
CASSPSSGLNTEAFF
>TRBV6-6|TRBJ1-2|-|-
TGTGCCAGCAGTTACGGGAGTGGTGGCTACACCTTC
CASSYGSGGYTF
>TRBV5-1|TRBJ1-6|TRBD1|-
TGCGCCAGCAGCGCGATTCCCCCGGGACAGGGGAATTCACCCCTCCACTTT
CASSAIPPGQGNSPLHF
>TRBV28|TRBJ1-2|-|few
TGTGCCAGCAGCGAACGGGGGTATGGCTACACCTTC
CASSERGYGYTF
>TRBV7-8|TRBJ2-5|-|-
TGTGCCAGCAGCCAGACGGGACTCGGGGAGACCCAGTACTTC
CASSQTGLGETQYF
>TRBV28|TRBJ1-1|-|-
TGTGCCAGCAGGGGGGCAGGGTCGAGCACTGAAGCTTTCTTT
CASRGAGSSTEAFF
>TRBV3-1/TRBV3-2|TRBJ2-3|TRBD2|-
TGTGCCAGCAGCCAAGTTCTAGCGGGGGGCTCATTGACAGATACGCAGTATTTT
CASSQVLAGGSLTDTQYF
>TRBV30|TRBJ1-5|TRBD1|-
TGTGCCTGGAGTGGGCAGGGGGATCAGCCCCAGCATTTT
CAWSGQGDQPQHF
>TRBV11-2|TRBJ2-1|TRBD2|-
TGTGCCAGCAGCTTAGCTCGCCTAGCGGTCTACAATGAGCAGTTCTTC
CASSLARLAVYNEQFF
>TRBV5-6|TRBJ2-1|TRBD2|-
TGTGCCAGCAGCTGGGGGACTAGCGGGAGAAATGAGCAGTTCTTC
CASSWGTSGRNEQFF
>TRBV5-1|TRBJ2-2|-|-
TGCGCCAGCCAAGAACGCAGGGCCTCCGGGGAGCTGTTTTTT
CASQERRASGELFF
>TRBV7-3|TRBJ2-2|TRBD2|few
TGTGCCAGCAGCTCTCCTAGCGGGGGGAACACCGGGGAGCTGTTTTTT
CASSSPSGGNTGELFF
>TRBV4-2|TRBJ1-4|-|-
TGTGCCAGCAGTACGGACAGACCAATTGAAAAACTGTTTTTT
CASSTDRPIEKLFF
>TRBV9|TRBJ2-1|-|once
TGTGCCAGCAGCGTAGTCGGGGCTAGCAATGAGCAGTTCTTC
CASSVVGASNEQFF
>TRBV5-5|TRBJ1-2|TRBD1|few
TGTGCCAGCAGCACAGGACAGGATCCAGGCTATGGCTACACCTTC
CASSTGQDPGYGYTF
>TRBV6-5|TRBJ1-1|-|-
TGTGCCAGCAGTTACCCAGCTATGAACACTGAAGCTTTCTTT
CASSYPAMNTEAFF
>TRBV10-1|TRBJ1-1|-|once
TGCGCCAGCAGTGAGTCTCAGAATACTGAAGCTTTCTTT
CASSESQNTEAFF
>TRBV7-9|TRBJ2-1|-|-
TGTGCCAGCACCTTCCCGGGGCCGGGGAATGAGCAGTTCTTC
CASTFPGPGNEQFF
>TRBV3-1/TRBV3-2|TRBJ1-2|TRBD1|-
TGTGCCAGCAGCCAAGGGGGCTGGGACAGGGGGAACTATGGCTACACCTTC
CASSQGGWDRGNYGYTF
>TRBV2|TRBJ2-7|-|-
TGTGCCAGCAGTGAATCTACCTACGAGCAGTACTTC
CASSESTYEQYF
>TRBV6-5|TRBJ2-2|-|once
TGTGCCAGCAGGGGTAGCGGGAACACCGGGGAGCTGTTTTTT
CASRGSGNTGELFF